This T cell receptor beta chain came from a study of cytomegalovirus exposure and HLA in healthy donors. The CDR3 runs 17 residues. The junction had 12 bases not matched to a gene; V was cut back by 6 bases and J by 1 base. Study findings and constraints: CMV serostatus was the sole immune exposure information available. The analysis excluded some indistinguishable V segments, including TRBV6-2 and TRBV6-3. The authors reported that TCR beta sequences could predict HLA-A and HLA-B alleles. These predictions were accurate for most subjects in the first cohort. The investigators catalogued 150 or so TCR beta chains as cytomegalovirus-associated.

Primers for the PCR totalled 60 Vbeta and 13 Jbeta. The data were produced by immunoSEQ multiplex PCR, yet TCRdb's version contains in-frame clones alone and is incomplete. The table records 150,000 to 200,000 clones, around 80% of them present only once. Comment on this clone: What it recognizes is unknown.

The V call is TRBV23-1, the J call TRBJ1-1; 9 bases match TRBD1. TRBV23-1 has ORF status, its function being uncertain. Sequencing used PBMCs. The sequence was obtained from a man aged 35 to 55 in good health and CMV-seronegative. This CDR3 is CASSQTRQGETNTEAFF. The CDR3 DNA reads TGCGCCAGCAGCCAAACCCGACAGGGGGAGACGAACACTGAAGCTTTCTTT.